What follows are 30 T cell receptor beta chains derived from one specimen sequenced in a study of control samples from healthy donors and cancer patients. TCRdb's table, derived via immunoSEQ multiplex PCR, lists solely in-frame clones and lacks some. The sample lists some 100,000 clones, 85% to 90% occurring once. The sequenced sample consisted of blood. The receptors derive from a woman between 45 and 60 years old in good health.

The chain uses TRBV6-4 and TRBJ2-2; D is ambiguous. Trimming removed 4 bases from V and 1 base from J, with 7 bases in between. This CDR3 has 14 residues. Germline CDR1 and CDR2: MRHNA and SNTAGT. Here the CDR3 DNA reads TGTGCCAGCAGTGGGGAACTGAACACCGGGGAGCTGTTTTTT. This codes for CASSGELNTGELFF.

The chain recombines TRBV6-5 with TRBJ1-2; 8 bases agree with TRBD1. Per germline, CDR1 MNHEY and CDR2 SVGAGI. CDR3 length: 13 amino acids. With 10 bases clipped from V and 5 bases from J, the junction kept 9 bases outside the gene matches. CDR3 sequence reads: CATAGTGLYGYTF. DNA for the CDR3: TGTGCCACCGCTGGGACAGGACTATATGGCTACACCTTC.

The chain has TRBV19 and TRBJ2-1; 11 nucleotides line up with TRBD2. Germline values: CDR1 LNHDA, CDR2 SQIVND (reference sequence). With 5 bases clipped from V and 4 bases from J, the junction kept 1 base outside the gene matches. This CDR3 spans 14 amino acids. CDR3 nucleotides: TGTGCCAGTAGTGCTAGCGGGGGGTACAATGAGCAGTTCTTC. It is translated as CASSASGGYNEQFF.

The chain combines TRBV3-1 (or the pseudogene TRBV3-2) with TRBJ2-3; D unresolved. The CDR3 covers 13 residues. The germline V and J ends were trimmed by 7 bases and 6 bases, with 14 bases remaining between them. In germline, CDR1 is LGHDT, CDR2 YNNKEL (reference sequence). The CDR3 bases are TGTGCCAGCATCACCACCCTCGCGGATACGCAGTATTTT. Residues: CASITTLADTQYF.

This rearrangement joins TRBV28 to TRBJ1-5; no clear D gene. CDR3 length: 14 amino acids. Deletions cut 6 bases from V and 5 bases from J, with 14 bases between. Germline-derived CDR1 and CDR2 are MDHEN and SYDVKM. This CDR3 reads CASSRRLADQPQHF. DNA for the CDR3: TGTGCCAGCAGCCGACGACTGGCGGATCAGCCCCAGCATTTT.

This chain links TRBV7-9 with TRBJ2-7, with TRBD2 as a possible D gene (5 bases). V was shortened by 4 bases and J by 3 bases, with 22 bases between the two germline ends. The CDR3 contains 17 residues. The germline V gene has CDR1 SEHNR and CDR2 FQNEAQ (reference sequence). CDR3 sequence: CASSSADYFQRSYEQYV. The CDR3 DNA follows: TGTGCCAGCAGCTCAGCCGACTATTTCCAGCGGAGCTACGAGCAGTACGTC.

This rearrangement joins TRBV5-4 to TRBJ2-3, with 7 bases fitting TRBD2. J lost 3 bases, V lost 0 bases, and 10 bases had no gene match. The CDR3 runs to 17 residues. The V gene's germline CDR1 is SGHNT and CDR2 YYREEE (reference sequence). The CDR3: CASSLGVRGRATDTQYF. The CDR3 DNA is TGTGCCAGCAGCTTGGGGGTTCGGGGGAGGGCTACAGATACGCAGTATTTT.

This chain links TRBV7-3 with TRBJ2-7, with D unresolved. This CDR3 contains 13 residues. The V end was cut by 2 bases, the J end by 0 bases, with 5 bases between. Germline V gene sequence: CDR1 SGHTA, CDR2 FQGTGA. The CDR3 DNA sequence: TGTGCCAGCAGCTTACACCTCTCCTACGAGCAGTACTTC. Its protein product is CASSLHLSYEQYF.

CDR3 nucleotides: TGCAGCGTAGGGGGTTACACTGAAGCTTTCTTT. Translation: CSVGGYTEAFF. The J gene is TRBJ1-1, the V gene TRBV29-1; D is possibly TRBD1 (6 bases). CDR1 and CDR2 from the germline V gene are SQVTM and ANQGSEA. Trimming cost V 6 bases and J 3 bases, with 8 bases left between them. The CDR3 spans 11 residues.

J is TRBJ2-2 and V is TRBV5-1; TRBD2 is a possible D gene (6 bases). Germline CDR1 SGHRS, CDR2 YFSETQ. The CDR3 has 14 amino acids. Trimming cost V 7 bases and J 5 bases, with 15 bases left between them. Here the CDR3 reads CASGFSGKTGELFF. For the CDR3, the DNA is TGCGCCAGCGGGTTTAGCGGAAAAACCGGGGAGCTGTTTTTT. The full variable domain, in which reference TRBV5-1 and TRBJ2-2 provide the parts outside the CDR3, is KAGVTQTPRYLIKTRGQQVTLSCSPISGHRSVSWYQQTPGQGLQFLFEYFSETQRNKGNFPGRFSGRQFSNSRSEMNVSTLELGDSALYLCASGFSGKTGELFFGEGSRLTVL.

This clone appeared a few times. The gene calls are TRBV19 and TRBJ1-1; D remains ambiguous. Germline assignment: CDR1 LNHDA and CDR2 SQIVND (reference sequence). This CDR3 region has 13 residues. Trimming removed 5 bases from V and 5 bases from J, with 12 bases in between. The CDR3 here is CASSWSRETEAFF. The CDR3 DNA is TGTGCCAGTAGTTGGTCCCGTGAGACTGAAGCTTTCTTT.

This chain links TRBV12-3 or TRBV12-4 with TRBJ1-1, with unresolved D. V dropped 2 bases and J dropped 6 bases, with 4 bases sitting between them. This CDR3 is built from 11 residues. The CDR3 DNA is TGTGCCAGCAGTTTAAACTCTGAAGCTTTCTTT. It encodes CASSLNSEAFF.

The rearrangement joins TRBV4-3 to TRBJ2-3; D unclear. In germline, CDR1 is LGHNA, CDR2 YSLEER. CDR3 length: 13 amino acids. V was clipped by 4 bases and J by 2 bases, with 7 bases between them. The CDR3 DNA follows: TGCGCCAGCAGCCCTGCCCTCACAGATACGCAGTATTTT. Translation gives CASSPALTDTQYF.

This clone was seen only once. This chain joins TRBV6-5 and TRBJ1-3, with a tentative D call TRBD1 (6 bases). Germline-derived CDR1 and CDR2 are MNHEY and SVGAGI. Trimming took 0 bases from V and 4 from J, leaving 10 bases between them. This CDR3 has 15 amino acids. The CDR3 reads CASSYSRGNGNTIYF. The CDR3 coding sequence is TGTGCCAGCAGTTACTCGAGGGGGAACGGAAACACCATATATTTT.

The genes are TRBV19 and TRBJ2-3; maybe TRBD2 (5 bases). Germline CDR1 reads LNHDA; CDR2 reads SQIVND (reference sequence). Between the trimmed V and J ends, which lost 3 bases and 5 bases, there was a span of 24 bases. The CDR3 runs to 18 residues. CDR3 amino acids: CASSMIVAGPARVDTQYF. CDR3 in DNA: TGTGCCAGTAGTATGATAGTTGCGGGTCCCGCGCGGGTAGATACGCAGTATTTT.

The chain recombines TRBV7-2 with TRBJ2-5; tentative D call: TRBD2 (5 bases). Trimming left V 1 base short and J 5 bases short, with 11 bases between. CDR1 is SGHTA, CDR2 FQGNSA, per germline. The CDR3 spans 14 residues. CDR3 loop: CASSLDPGLETQYF. The DNA for the CDR3 is TGTGCCAGCAGCTTAGACCCGGGGTTGGAGACCCAGTACTTC. Full variable domain (outside the CDR3, taken from reference TRBV7-2 and TRBJ2-5): GAGVSQSPSNKVTEKGKDVELRCDPISGHTALYWYRQSLGQGLEFLIYFQGNSAPDKSGLPSDRFSAERTGGSVSTLTIQRTQQEDSAVYLCASSLDPGLETQYFGPGTRLLVL.

The J gene is TRBJ2-1, the V gene TRBV11-2; 9 bases map to TRBD2. The CDR3 length is 18 residues. CDR1 SGHAT and CDR2 FQNNGV come from the germline V gene. With V trimmed by 5 bases and J by 6 bases, 17 bases remained unmatched. Written as DNA, the CDR3 is TGTGCCAGCAGCCCAATAGCTAGCGGGACCTCTCTGTCCAATGAGCAGTTCTTC. Translating gives CASSPIASGTSLSNEQFF.

V gene TRBV5-4 combines with J gene TRBJ2-1; 8 nucleotides line up with TRBD2. CDR1 is SGHNT, CDR2 YYREEE, per germline (reference sequence). Trimming at V came to 1 base and at J to 8 bases, leaving 5 bases not matched to a gene. The CDR3 loop spans 14 amino acids. The CDR3 region has the DNA TGTGCCAGCAGCTTGCTGGCTAGCGGGTATGAGCAGTTCTTC. Its translation: CASSLLASGYEQFF.

This clone appeared a single time. The gene calls are TRBV5-6 and TRBJ2-1; either TRBD1 or TRBD2 may fit D (5 bases each). V gave up 3 bases and J gave up 9 bases, with 13 bases separating them. Germline CDR1 SGHDT, CDR2 YYEEEE. The CDR3 sequence is 13 residues long. The CDR3 protein is CASSSLGAGEQFF. The CDR3 DNA reads as TGTGCCAGCAGCTCCCTAGGGGCGGGTGAGCAGTTCTTC. The variable domain in full, with the rest retrieved from reference TRBV5-6 and TRBJ2-1, is DAGVTQSPTHLIKTRGQQVTLRCSPKSGHDTVSWYQQALGQGPQFIFQYYEEEERQRGNFPDRFSGHQFPNYSSELNVNALLLGDSALYLCASSSLGAGEQFFGPGTRLTVL.

The rearrangement links TRBV20-1 to TRBJ2-3, with 7 bases fitting TRBD2. The CDR3 is made up of 17 amino acids. The germline V gene has CDR1 DFQATT and CDR2 SNEGSKA (reference sequence). J was trimmed by 0 bases and V by 6 bases; bases with no gene match: 15. In DNA, the CDR3 is TGCAGTGCGAGTCGGCCGGGGGGTGTCGGTAGCACAGATACGCAGTATTTT. This gives the protein CSASRPGGVGSTDTQYF.

The chain combines TRBV19 with TRBJ1-4; D is uncertain. Germline loops: CDR1 LNHDA, CDR2 SQIVND (reference sequence). The V gene lost 5 bases and the J gene lost 2 bases, with 6 bases spanning the gap. The CDR3 sequence is 13 residues long. The CDR3 DNA is TGTGCCAGTAGTGCAGAGACTAATGAAAAACTGTTTTTT. As protein: CASSAETNEKLFF.

This clone was found a few times. The chain recombines TRBV2 with TRBJ1-2; 10 bases align to TRBD1. After removal of 9 bases from V and 2 bases from J, the junction contained 3 bases not matched to a gene. The germline V gene has CDR1 SNHLY and CDR2 FYNNEI. The length of the CDR3 is 13 residues. The CDR3 coding sequence is TGTGCCAGGTCGGACAGGGGGAACTATGGCTACACCTTC. The encoded protein is CARSDRGNYGYTF.

This clone has a handful of counts. The chain uses TRBV28 and TRBJ1-2, with TRBD1 as a possible D gene (6 bases). The V gene's germline CDR1 is MDHEN and CDR2 SYDVKM. Trimming pared 4 bases from V and 7 bases from J, leaving 7 bases between. The CDR3 spans 11 residues. CDR3 region: CASSYRAGYTF. In DNA, the CDR3 is TGTGCCAGCAGTTACAGGGCTGGCTACACCTTC.

The chain combines TRBV11-2 with TRBJ1-1, with 7 bases that match TRBD1. Looked up from germline, CDR1 is SGHAT and CDR2 is FQNNGV. Losses at the gene ends were 1 base for V and 0 bases for J; bases not matched to a gene: 8. This CDR3 is 17 amino acids long. The CDR3 spells CASSLVGQAKLNTEAFF. The CDR3 DNA reads as TGTGCCAGCAGCTTAGTTGGACAGGCGAAATTGAACACTGAAGCTTTCTTT. Together with reference TRBV11-2 and TRBJ1-1, the CDR3 gives the full variable domain: EAGVAQSPRYKIIEKRQSVAFWCNPISGHATLYWYQQILGQGPKLLIQFQNNGVVDDSQLPKDRFSAERLKGVDSTLKIQPAKLEDSAVYLCASSLVGQAKLNTEAFFGQGTRLTVV.

This chain joins TRBV6-2 or TRBV6-3 and TRBJ1-2; D unresolved. The V end was cut by 2 bases, the J end by 0 bases, with 13 bases between. CDR1 is MNHEY, CDR2 SVGEGT, per germline. The CDR3 spans 16 residues. The CDR3 region has the DNA TGTGCCAGCAGTTACGGGAAGGGAACAGCTAACTATGGCTACACCTTC. Translating it yields CASSYGKGTANYGYTF.

V and J are TRBV30 and TRBJ2-1; possibly TRBD2 for D (5 bases). This CDR3 is 15 amino acids long. Trimming took off 2 bases at V and 5 bases at J, with 16 bases between the two ends. The germline gives CDR1 GTSNPN, CDR2 SVGIG (reference sequence). In DNA, the CDR3 is TGTGCCTGGAGTCTCGGGGTTCCCTTTCACAATGAGCAGTTCTTC. Residues: CAWSLGVPFHNEQFF.

This sequence joins TRBV5-4 and TRBJ2-5; TRBD2 agrees at 8 bases. This CDR3 contains 15 residues. From germline, CDR1 is SGHNT and CDR2 YYREEE (reference sequence). V was pared by 3 bases and J by 4 bases, with 8 bases of the junction left unmatched. CDR3 nucleotides: TGTGCCAGCAGCTCGTCGGGGGCGGGGGGAGAGACCCAGTACTTC. Residues: CASSSSGAGGETQYF. Together with reference TRBV5-4 and TRBJ2-5, the CDR3 gives the full variable domain: ETGVTQSPTHLIKTRGQQVTLRCSSQSGHNTVSWYQQALGQGPQFIFQYYREEENGRGNFPPRFSGLQFPNYSSELNVNALELDDSALYLCASSSSGAGGETQYFGPGTRLLVL.

The chain is built from TRBV10-1 and TRBJ2-5, with 7 nucleotides matching TRBD1. The CDR3 length is 13 residues. Trimming removed 10 bases from V and 1 base from J; junction bases left unmatched: 6. Germline-derived CDR1 and CDR2 are WNHNN and SYGVQD (reference sequence). DNA of the CDR3: TGCGCCACCCGTCGGGACAGCCAAGAGACCCAGTACTTC. Residues: CATRRDSQETQYF.

V is TRBV19 and J is TRBJ2-3; no definite D call. Germline assignment: CDR1 LNHDA and CDR2 SQIVND (reference sequence). The CDR3 loop spans 15 amino acids. Trimming cost V 4 bases and J 2 bases, with 13 bases left between them. The CDR3 protein is CASSSPDRATDTQYF. The CDR3 nucleotides are TGTGCCAGTAGTAGCCCGGATAGGGCCACAGATACGCAGTATTTT.

This chain links TRBV5-4 with TRBJ2-2, with 7 bases lining up with TRBD2. The CDR3 length is 15 residues. CDR1 and CDR2 from the germline V gene are SGHNT and YYREEE (reference sequence). The trim removed 7 bases at V and 5 bases at J, leaving 11 bases unmatched. DNA for the CDR3: TGTGCCAGCGCTTCCTGGGCGGGAGAGACCGGGGAGCTGTTTTTT. Translating gives CASASWAGETGELFF.